This T cell receptor (beta chain) was captured by sequencing in a study of identical twins. Template switching introduced a universal primer site, and the cDNA bore unique molecular identifiers. TCRdb reprocessed the 5' RACE reads with MiXCR, giving one entry per CDR3 protein. The sample records under 450,000 distinct CDR3 sequences, around a sixth being singletons. Study outcomes and limitations: Excess twin sharing in beta out-of-frame sequences was weaker. It was out-of-frame TCR alpha sharing in monozygotic twins that models underestimated.

This clonotype turned up a few times. Its antigen remains unknown. With 4 bases removed from V and 8 bases from J, the gap between germline ends came to 14 bases. Germline V gives CDR1 MNHEY, CDR2 SVGAGI. This CDR3 spans 14 amino acids. The chain links TRBV6-5 to TRBJ1-4; perhaps TRBD1 as D (5 bases). This TCR came from a man aged 50 or older in good health. Sample: naive T cells sorted from blood. CDR3 region: CASSFKGPAEKLFF. CDR3 sequence (DNA): TGTGCCAGCAGTTTCAAGGGGCCGGCCGAAAAACTGTTTTTT.